A single T cell receptor beta chain is shown here with its context. The antigen is not known. CDR3 length: 12 amino acids. V lost 3 bases, J lost 4 bases, and 9 bases lay in between. Germline V gene lookup returns CDR1 GTSNPN and CDR2 SVGIG (reference sequence). The PCR used 60 Vbeta and 13 Jbeta primers. Methods used by the authors: About 11 million of 80 million or so unique TCR beta chains were shared, per a later count. The table came from immunoSEQ multiplex PCR; TCRdb's copy has only in-frame clones and leaves some out. For V, J and clone size, that table is used; D and trimming come from the DNA. The sample records around 170,000 clones, over 80% being singletons. This sample was included in a study of cytomegalovirus exposure and HLA in healthy donors. Study-wide results and caveats: Common viral pathogens seemed, in a later analysis, to connect with several of the most significant clusters. Rarity characterized most TCR sequences, yet some public TCRs appeared in many donors. Serostatus for CMV was the only available immune exposure information.

The sequencing input was PBMCs. This sequence joins TRBV30 and TRBJ1-2, with a weak D call TRBD1 (5 bases). This TCR came from a man between 40 and 49 years old in good health and CMV-seropositive. The CDR3 bases are TGTGCCTGGAGCGGGGGATCCTATGGCTACACCTTC. Its translation: CAWSGGSYGYTF.